Here is one T cell receptor (beta chain) with its context. Its antigen is as yet unknown. This record belongs to a study of Graves' ophthalmopathy and Graves' hyperthyroidism. Study conclusions and caveats: Separation of ophthalmopathy from stable hyperthyroidism was achieved by a 13-signature model, at around 90% sensitivity and 81.08% specificity. Blood shared most expanded thyroid clonotypes above 0.001 frequency.

From RNA, the CDR3 regions of TCR beta chains were amplified and sequenced. In the first round, RT-PCR was carried out with HTBI primers, and a multiplex PCR formed the second round. TCRdb re-analysed the multiplex PCR reads in MiXCR, keeping a single row per CDR3 protein. The sample includes approximately 1.2 million distinct CDR3 sequences, roughly 35% of them seen just once. In germline, CDR1 is SQVTM, CDR2 ANQGSEA. This CDR3 has 15 residues. V lost 4 bases, J lost 2 bases, and 17 bases lay in between. This chain connects TRBV29-1 to TRBJ1-1; D is possibly TRBD1 (5 bases). The origin of this receptor is an adult man with Graves' hyperthyroidism. The source material was peripheral blood or thyroid tissue (not recorded which). Here the CDR3 DNA reads TGCAGCGTTGCGGGCTCTGGGGCCTTTAACACTGAAGCTTTCTTT. It codes for CSVAGSGAFNTEAFF.